This is a list of T cell receptor beta chains from one sample in a study of persistence of HIV-infected CD4 T cells. TCRdb's table, derived via immunoSEQ multiplex PCR, lists solely in-frame clones and lacks some. The profile covers roughly 32,000 clones, with 65% to 90% appearing a single time and more than 15% taken by the ten largest. Which antigens these TCRs recognize remains unknown. The sample in question was CD4+ T cells sorted from PBMCs after roughly 20-hour stimulation, obtained from a patient who received antiretroviral therapy. These receptors were obtained from an adult woman with HIV who was CMV-seropositive. Both conserved end residues are part of each CDR3. D genes are given only for firm matches. Clone size is not always given. Where it is, it says once, few, many or a class for expanded clones.

V	D	J	size	DNA	CDR3
TRBV6-5	.	TRBJ1-2	.	TGTGCCAGCAGTCGAGGACAAAATGGCTACACCTTC	CASSRGQNGYTF
TRBV2	.	TRBJ1-5	.	TGTGCCAGCAGCGAGGTCAATCAGCCCCAGCATTTT	CASSEVNQPQHF
TRBV5-8	.	TRBJ1-5	once	TGTGCCAGCAGCTTGGGCAGGGCCCGTAATCAGCCCCAGCATTTT	CASSLGRARNQPQHF
TRBV5-4	.	TRBJ1-2	.	TGTGCCAGCAGTGAGACAGGTATCAACTATGGCTACACCTTC	CASSETGINYGYTF
TRBV19	TRBD1	TRBJ2-7	.	TGTGCCAGTAGCCCTGACAGGGGAGGATCGGCCAAGCAGTACTTC	CASSPDRGGSAKQYF
TRBV6-2/TRBV6-3	TRBD2	TRBJ2-5	.	TGTGCCAGCAGTTACAGTAACTCGGGACTAGCGGGGCGAGAGACCCAGTACTTC	CASSYSNSGLAGRETQYF
TRBV30	.	TRBJ1-3	.	TGTGCCTGGAGTGCCCCGGGGTCTCTGGGGGGAAACACCATATATTTT	CAWSAPGSLGGNTIYF
TRBV5-5	.	TRBJ2-7	.	TGTGCCAGCAGCTTCCGAGACAGCTACGAGCAGTACTTC	CASSFRDSYEQYF
TRBV5-1	TRBD1	TRBJ1-1	few	TGCGCCAGCAGCTTGGGGATTCTTAAATTAGGGGGGACAGCGAACACTGAAGCTTTCTTT	CASSLGILKLGGTANTEAFF
TRBV9	TRBD2	TRBJ2-6	.	TGTGCCAGCACCCCTACCGGGGGGGACTCTGGGGCCAACGTCCTGACTTTC	CASTPTGGDSGANVLTF
TRBV2	.	TRBJ1-1	.	TGTGCCAGCAGTGCACGGGGCGCAGATGAAGCTTTCTTT	CASSARGADEAFF
TRBV5-6	.	TRBJ1-4	once	TGTGCCAGCAGCTCGATCGCAACTAATGAAAAACTGTTTTTT	CASSSIATNEKLFF
TRBV29-1	.	TRBJ1-3	.	TGCAGCGTTGTTAGACCTAGGGACACCATATATTTT	CSVVRPRDTIYF
TRBV6-6	.	TRBJ1-1	.	TGTGCCAGCAGCCCCCGGGAAGGGGTCAACACTGAAGCTTTCTTT	CASSPREGVNTEAFF
TRBV3-1/TRBV3-2	TRBD1	TRBJ1-1	.	TGTGCCAGCAGCCAAGCGAGGGGGACAGGGATCACTGAAGCTTTCTTT	CASSQARGTGITEAFF
TRBV10-2	.	TRBJ2-3	.	TGCGCCAGCAGTGAGTCGAAGGGCACAGATACGCAGTATTTT	CASSESKGTDTQYF
TRBV7-2	.	TRBJ1-1	.	TGTGCCAGCAGCTTAAAGCAAATGAACACTGAAGCTTTCTTT	CASSLKQMNTEAFF
TRBV6-2/TRBV6-3	TRBD1	TRBJ1-5	few	TGTGCCAGCAGTCGACAGGGCGGGACTCAGCCCCAGCATTTT	CASSRQGGTQPQHF
TRBV18	TRBD1	TRBJ2-1	.	TGTGCCAGCTCACCCGGGACAGGGAGTAGGAGCTACAATGAGCAGTTCTTC	CASSPGTGSRSYNEQFF
TRBV18	TRBD2	TRBJ2-5	.	TGTGCCAGCTCACCAAAGACCGGCGGGGGGTCGGTCCAAGAGACCCAGTACTTC	CASSPKTGGGSVQETQYF
TRBV7-2	.	TRBJ1-1	.	TGTGCCAGCAGCCGCCCCGGGTATAGCACTGAAGCTTTCTTT	CASSRPGYSTEAFF
TRBV7-2	.	TRBJ1-4	.	TGTGCCAGCAGCTCCTCACCCGGATCCTCGAGCGAAAAACTGTTTTTT	CASSSSPGSSSEKLFF
TRBV15	TRBD1	TRBJ1-5	.	TGTGCCACCAGCAGAGATTTACAGGGGGCGAGCCAGCCCCAGCATTTT	CATSRDLQGASQPQHF
TRBV18	TRBD1	TRBJ2-7	once	TGTGCCAGCTCGCTCCACGGGGACAGGCCGGCCTACGAGCAGTACTTC	CASSLHGDRPAYEQYF
TRBV7-2	TRBD2	TRBJ2-5	.	TGTGCCAGCAGGGAGGGAGGGAACCAAGAGACCCAGTACTTC	CASREGGNQETQYF
TRBV2	TRBD1	TRBJ1-4	few	TGTGCCAGTAGGCCCGACAGGGGGCGAGGCTTACCTTATCCTTATGAAAAACTGTTTTTT	CASRPDRGRGLPYPYEKLFF
TRBV9	.	TRBJ2-5	.	TGTGCCAGCAGCGTGGGGGGGCGATCGGACCAAGAGACCCAGTACTTC	CASSVGGRSDQETQYF
TRBV21-1	.	TRBJ1-5	.	TGTGCCAGCAGCAAAAGAGGCTTGGACAGCCTAAATCAGCCCCAGCATTTT	CASSKRGLDSLNQPQHF
TRBV5-4	.	TRBJ1-4	.	TGTGCCAGCAGCTTCGGGGGGAGTAGGCCTAATGAAAAACTGTTTTTT	CASSFGGSRPNEKLFF
TRBV6-5	TRBD1	TRBJ1-4	.	TGTGCCAGCAGAGGGACAGTTCCTAATGAAAAACTGTTTTTT	CASRGTVPNEKLFF
TRBV29-1	TRBD1	TRBJ1-1	.	TGCAGCGTGGACAGGACAGGTGGGGCTGAAGCTTTCTTT	CSVDRTGGAEAFF
TRBV5-1	.	TRBJ1-1	.	TGCGCCAGCAGCTTGGTTGGGGTGCTGAACACTGAAGCTTTCTTT	CASSLVGVLNTEAFF
TRBV29-1	TRBD2	TRBJ2-3	.	TGCAGCGTTTCGGTAGCGGGAGCCACAGATACGCAGTATTTT	CSVSVAGATDTQYF
TRBV15	.	TRBJ1-1	.	TGTGCCACCAGCAGTCAAGGCTACACTGAAGCTTTCTTT	CATSSQGYTEAFF
TRBV5-1	TRBD1	TRBJ2-5	.	TGCGCCAGCAGCTTGGCAGGGGGTGAGACCCAGTACTTC	CASSLAGGETQYF
TRBV19	TRBD2	TRBJ2-2	once	TGTGCCAGTAGTATTAAAGGACTAGCGGGAGCGGTCACCGGGGAGCTGTTTTTT	CASSIKGLAGAVTGELFF
TRBV24-1	TRBD2	TRBJ2-1	.	TGTGCCACCAGTGACCCCGGGACTAGCGGGAGGGGGTCCTACAATGAGCAGTTCTTC	CATSDPGTSGRGSYNEQFF
TRBV2	TRBD2	TRBJ2-3	.	TGTGCCAGCAGTGAAGGGAGCGGGGGCACAGATACGCAGTATTTT	CASSEGSGGTDTQYF
TRBV5-6	.	TRBJ1-2	.	TGTGCCAGCAGCTTACTCGTGAGTCCGGGGGCATCTATCCGGTCGGGCTACACCTTC	CASSLLVSPGASIRSGYTF
TRBV6-1	.	TRBJ2-7	.	TGTGCCAGCAGTGAAAATCACTCCGCCCGCTTATTC	CASSENHSARLF
TRBV18	TRBD1	TRBJ1-2	.	TGTGCCAGCTCACCATACGCCGACAGGGCCCTGAACTATGGCTACACCTTC	CASSPYADRALNYGYTF
TRBV5-1	.	TRBJ1-4	.	TGCGCCAGCAGCTTGGCTGGGGAGAACTTAGAAAAACTGTTTTTT	CASSLAGENLEKLFF
TRBV19	TRBD1	TRBJ1-1	.	TGTGCCAGTAGTATAGGGACAGGGGCCACAGTCTTGGCTGAAGCTTTCTTT	CASSIGTGATVLAEAFF
TRBV4-2	TRBD2	TRBJ2-5	.	TGTGCCAGCAGCCAAGAAGCGGGGCGACCCGCGGGGACCCAGTACTTC	CASSQEAGRPAGTQYF
TRBV10-1	TRBD2	TRBJ2-1	.	TGCGCCAGCAGTACTAGACTAGCGGGACGCAATGAGCAGTTCTTC	CASSTRLAGRNEQFF
TRBV28	.	TRBJ1-6	.	TGTGCCAGCAGTTTCTCTGGGTTACCCCTCCACTTT	CASSFSGLPLHF
TRBV10-3	TRBD1	TRBJ1-2	.	TGTGCCTCCAGGGAGACAGGGTCAAATGGCTACACCTTC	CASRETGSNGYTF
TRBV27	TRBD2	TRBJ2-1	.	TGTGCCAGCAGCTCCGGGAGGGGGTTTAGGCAGTTCTTC	CASSSGRGFRQFF
TRBV19	.	TRBJ2-6	.	TGTGCCAGTAGTATGACGGGAAGAAGGGCCTCTGGGGCCAACGTCCTGACTTTC	CASSMTGRRASGANVLTF
TRBV19	.	TRBJ1-1	.	TGTGCCAGTAGTATGCCGGATCCGGGGACTGAAGCTTTCTTT	CASSMPDPGTEAFF
TRBV10-3	.	TRBJ2-1	.	TGTGCCATCAGTGAGTACGAAGGGGTCTCCTACAATGAGCAGTTCTTC	CAISEYEGVSYNEQFF
TRBV19	.	TRBJ1-6	.	TGTGCCAGTAGTATAGACGGGACGGAGAATTCACCCCTCCACTTT	CASSIDGTENSPLHF
TRBV3-1/TRBV3-2	.	TRBJ1-2	.	TGTGCCAGCAGCCAGGGACACTATGGCTACACCTTC	CASSQGHYGYTF
TRBV3-1/TRBV3-2	TRBD1	TRBJ2-6	.	TGTGCCAGCAGCCCGACAGGGGCTGGGGCCAACGTCCTGACTTTC	CASSPTGAGANVLTF
TRBV5-6	.	TRBJ1-3	.	TGTGCCAGCAGCTTCAAGGTGCAGGGAAACACCATATATTTT	CASSFKVQGNTIYF